This TCR beta chain comes out of a study of tumor and adjacent non-tumor tissue in lung cancer. The CDR3 is made up of 15 amino acids. Germline V gene sequence: CDR1 KGHDR, CDR2 SFDVKD. TCRbeta libraries were built with three rounds of nested PCR, modified from ARM-PCR. TCRdb fed the multiplex PCR reads into MiXCR, producing one record per CDR3 protein. Of roughly 76,000 distinct CDR3 sequences in the sample, under 70% were seen once. No cell sorting was done before RNA was extracted from the tissue. The rearrangement uses TRBV24-1 and TRBJ2-2, with 11 bases lining up with TRBD2. The TCR sequence derives from a woman aged 65 to 85 with non-small cell lung cancer. The sample comprised lung tumor tissue. DNA of the CDR3: TGTGACACAGGGACTAGCGGATTGAACACCGGGGAGCTGTTTTTT. Its translation: CDTGTSGLNTGELFF.